This paragraph reports one TCR beta chain. This CDR3 is 15 amino acids long. Germline CDR1 SGHRS, CDR2 YFSETQ. V dropped 4 bases and J dropped 9; count of bases not matched to a gene: 6. This sample was included in a study of shared clonotypes between healthy human individuals. Profiled with immunoSEQ multiplex PCR; TCRdb holds only in-frame clones, not every one. The data hold 2,100,000 or so clones, with approximately 95% observed a single time. V usage is TRBV5-1 and J usage is TRBJ2-5; 16 positions agree with TRBD2. The receptor was isolated from a man aged 18 to 35 in good health. The specimen sequenced was naive CD4+ T cells sorted from blood. Subset given: CD45RA+ positively selected. This CDR3 is CASSLGLAGGLSQYF. For the CDR3, the DNA is TGCGCCAGCAGCCTGGGACTAGCGGGGGGGTTGTCCCAGTACTTC.